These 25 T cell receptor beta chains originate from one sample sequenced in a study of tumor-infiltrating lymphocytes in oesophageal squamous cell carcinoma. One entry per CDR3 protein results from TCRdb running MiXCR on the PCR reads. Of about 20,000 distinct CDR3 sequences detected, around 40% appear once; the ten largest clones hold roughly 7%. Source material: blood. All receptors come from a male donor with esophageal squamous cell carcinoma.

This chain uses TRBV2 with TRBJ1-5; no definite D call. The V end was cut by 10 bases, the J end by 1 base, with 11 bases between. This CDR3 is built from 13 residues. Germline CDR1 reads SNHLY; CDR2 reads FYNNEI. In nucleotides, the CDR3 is TGTGCCACCTGGAGAGGGAGCAATCAGCCCCAGCATTTT. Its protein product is CATWRGSNQPQHF.

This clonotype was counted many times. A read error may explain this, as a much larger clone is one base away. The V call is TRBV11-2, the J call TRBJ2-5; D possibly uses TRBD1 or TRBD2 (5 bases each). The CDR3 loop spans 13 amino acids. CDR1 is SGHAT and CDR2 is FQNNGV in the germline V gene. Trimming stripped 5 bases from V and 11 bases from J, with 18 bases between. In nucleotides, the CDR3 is TGTGCCAGCAGCCCCTCCGGTTTGGGGGAGCAGTACTTC. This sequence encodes CASSPSGLGEQYF.

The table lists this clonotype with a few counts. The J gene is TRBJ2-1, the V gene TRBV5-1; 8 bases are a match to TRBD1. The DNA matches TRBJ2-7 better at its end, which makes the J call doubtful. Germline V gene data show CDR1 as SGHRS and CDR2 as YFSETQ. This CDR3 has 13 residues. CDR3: CASSFDRGYEQYF. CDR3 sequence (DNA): TGCGCCAGCAGCTTCGACAGGGGTTACGAGCAGTACTTC.

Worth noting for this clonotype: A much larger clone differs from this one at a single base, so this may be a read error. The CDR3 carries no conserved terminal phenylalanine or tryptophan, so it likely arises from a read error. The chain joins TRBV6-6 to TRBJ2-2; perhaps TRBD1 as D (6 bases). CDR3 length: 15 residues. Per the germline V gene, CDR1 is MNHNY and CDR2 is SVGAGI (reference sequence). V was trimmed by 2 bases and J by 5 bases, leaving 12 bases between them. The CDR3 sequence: CASSYLGRGTGELFL. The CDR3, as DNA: TGTGCCAGCAGTTACCTGGGTAGGGGGACCGGGGAGCTGTTTTTA.

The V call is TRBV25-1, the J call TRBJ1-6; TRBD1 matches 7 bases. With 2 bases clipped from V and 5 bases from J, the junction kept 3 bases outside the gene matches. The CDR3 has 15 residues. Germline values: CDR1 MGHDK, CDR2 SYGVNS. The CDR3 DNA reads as TGTGCCAGCAGTGAAGGGACAGCCCATAATTCACCCCTCCACTTT. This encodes CASSEGTAHNSPLHF.

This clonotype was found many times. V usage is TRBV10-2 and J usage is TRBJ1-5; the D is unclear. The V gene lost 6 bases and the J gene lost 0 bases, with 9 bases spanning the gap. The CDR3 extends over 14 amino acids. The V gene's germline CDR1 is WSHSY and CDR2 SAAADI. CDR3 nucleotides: TGCGCCAGCAGATCGAGTGTTAGCAATCAGCCCCAGCATTTT. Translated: CASRSSVSNQPQHF.

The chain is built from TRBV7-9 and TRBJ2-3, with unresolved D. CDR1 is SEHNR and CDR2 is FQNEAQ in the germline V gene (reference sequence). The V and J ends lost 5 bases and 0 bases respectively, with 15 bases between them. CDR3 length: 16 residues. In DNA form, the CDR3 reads TGTGCCAGCAGCCCCACCGTGATAGATAGCACAGATACGCAGTATTTT. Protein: CASSPTVIDSTDTQYF. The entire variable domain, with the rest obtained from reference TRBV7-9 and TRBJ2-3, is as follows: DTGVSQNPRHKITKRGQNVTFRCDPISEHNRLYWYRQTLGQGPEFLTYFQNEAQLEKSRLLSDRFSAERPKGSFSTLEIQRTEQGDSAMYLCASSPTVIDSTDTQYFGPGTRLTVL.

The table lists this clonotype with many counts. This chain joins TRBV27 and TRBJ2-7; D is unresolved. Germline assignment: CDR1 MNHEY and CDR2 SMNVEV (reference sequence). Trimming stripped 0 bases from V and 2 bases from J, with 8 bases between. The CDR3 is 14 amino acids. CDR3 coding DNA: TGTGCCAGCAGTTTATCGAGGACCGCCTACGAGCAGTACTTC. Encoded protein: CASSLSRTAYEQYF.

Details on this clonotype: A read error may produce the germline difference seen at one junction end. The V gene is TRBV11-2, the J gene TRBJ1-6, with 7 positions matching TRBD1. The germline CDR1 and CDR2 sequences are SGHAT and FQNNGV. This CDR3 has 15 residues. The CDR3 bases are TGTGCCAGCAGCCCGGGGACTAGCGGGACAGACGAGCAGTACTTT. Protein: CASSPGTSGTDEQYF.

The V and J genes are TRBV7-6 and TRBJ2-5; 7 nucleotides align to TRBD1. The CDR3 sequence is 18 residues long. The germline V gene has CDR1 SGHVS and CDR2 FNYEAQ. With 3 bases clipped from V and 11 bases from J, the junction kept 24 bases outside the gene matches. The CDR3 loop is CASSFGPYHRDSYNEQYF. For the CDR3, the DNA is TGTGCCAGCAGCTTTGGTCCCTACCATCGGGACAGTTACAATGAGCAGTACTTC.

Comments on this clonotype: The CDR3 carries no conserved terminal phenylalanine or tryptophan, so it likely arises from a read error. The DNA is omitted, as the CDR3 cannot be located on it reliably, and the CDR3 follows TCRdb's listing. The CDR3: CASSSEFEGTETQYFGS. The chain is built from TRBV7-2 and TRBJ2-6; the tabulated D call, TRBD1, remains unverified against the DNA. The CDR3 extends over 17 residues, inclusive of both ends. Germline values: CDR1 SGHTA, CDR2 FQGNSA.

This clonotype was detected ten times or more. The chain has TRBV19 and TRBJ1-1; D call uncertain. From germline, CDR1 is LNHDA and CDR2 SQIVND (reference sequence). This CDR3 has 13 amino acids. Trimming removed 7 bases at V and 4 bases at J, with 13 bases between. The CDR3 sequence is CASTHMPGTEAFF. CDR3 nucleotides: TGTGCCAGTACCCATATGCCAGGCACTGAAGCTTTCTTT.

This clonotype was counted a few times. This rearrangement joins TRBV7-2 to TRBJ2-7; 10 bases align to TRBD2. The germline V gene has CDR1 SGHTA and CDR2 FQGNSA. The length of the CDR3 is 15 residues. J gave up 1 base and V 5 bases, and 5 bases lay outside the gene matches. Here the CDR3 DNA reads TGTGCCAGCAGCCAGCAAGCGGGAGGGTCCTACGAGCAGTACTTC. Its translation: CASSQQAGGSYEQYF.

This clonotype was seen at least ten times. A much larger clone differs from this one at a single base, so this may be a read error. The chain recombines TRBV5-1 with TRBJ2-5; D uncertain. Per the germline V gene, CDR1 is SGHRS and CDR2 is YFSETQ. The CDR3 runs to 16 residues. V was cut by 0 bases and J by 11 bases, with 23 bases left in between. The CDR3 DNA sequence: TGCGCCAGCAGCTTGGCAAACCAAATTTCCTACAATGAGCAGTACTTC. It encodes CASSLANQISYNEQYF.

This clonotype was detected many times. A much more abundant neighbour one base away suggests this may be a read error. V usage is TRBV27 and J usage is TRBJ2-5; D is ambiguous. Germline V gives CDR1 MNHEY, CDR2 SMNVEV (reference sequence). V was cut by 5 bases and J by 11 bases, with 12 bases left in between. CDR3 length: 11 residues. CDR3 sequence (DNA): TGTGCCAGCAGTCATTACGATGAGCAGTACTTC. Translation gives CASSHYDEQYF.

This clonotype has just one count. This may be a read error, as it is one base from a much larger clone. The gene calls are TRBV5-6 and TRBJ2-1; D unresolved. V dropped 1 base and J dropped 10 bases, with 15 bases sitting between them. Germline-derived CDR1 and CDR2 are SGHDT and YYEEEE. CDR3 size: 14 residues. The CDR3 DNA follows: TGTGCCAGCAGCTTGCAGGTTCCTCTCTACGAGCAGTTCTTC. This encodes CASSLQVPLYEQFF.

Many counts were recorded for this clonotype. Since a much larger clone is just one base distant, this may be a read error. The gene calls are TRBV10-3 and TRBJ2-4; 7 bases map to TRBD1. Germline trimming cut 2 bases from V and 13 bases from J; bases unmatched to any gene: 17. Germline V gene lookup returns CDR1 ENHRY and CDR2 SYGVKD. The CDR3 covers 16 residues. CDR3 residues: CAISEKSTGRNNEQYF. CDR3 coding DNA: TGTGCCATCAGTGAGAAATCGACAGGGCGAAACAATGAGCAGTACTTC.

CDR3 loop: CASSLGPQEFQETQYF. The CDR3 DNA is TGTGCCAGCAGCTTAGGTCCACAGGAATTCCAAGAGACCCAGTACTTC. J is TRBJ2-4 and V is TRBV7-2; maybe TRBD1 (5 bases). The J call may be mistaken, given a closer DNA end match to TRBJ2-5. The germline V gene encodes CDR1 SGHTA and CDR2 FQGNSA. The CDR3 runs to 16 residues.

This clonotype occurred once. CDR3 protein: CASSWEGETQYF. CDR3 DNA sequence: TGTGCCAGCAGTTGGGAGGGAGAGACCCAGTACTTC. V usage is TRBV6-9 and J usage is TRBJ2-1; TRBD2 agrees at 7 bases. The closer fit of TRBJ2-5 to the DNA end suggests the J call may be wrong. The CDR3 runs to 12 residues. Germline V gene lookup returns CDR1 MNHGY and CDR2 SVAAGI.

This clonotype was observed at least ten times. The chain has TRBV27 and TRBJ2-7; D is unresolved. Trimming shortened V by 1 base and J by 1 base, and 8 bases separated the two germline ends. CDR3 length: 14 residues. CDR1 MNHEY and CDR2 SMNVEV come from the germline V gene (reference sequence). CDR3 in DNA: TGTGCCAGCAGTTTATACCGAAATTCCTACGAGCAGTACTTC. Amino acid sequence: CASSLYRNSYEQYF.

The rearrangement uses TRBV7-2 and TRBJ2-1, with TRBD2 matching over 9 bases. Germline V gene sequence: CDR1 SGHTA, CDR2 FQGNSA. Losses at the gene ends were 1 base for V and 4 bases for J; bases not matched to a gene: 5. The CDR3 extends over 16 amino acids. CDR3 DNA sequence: TGTGCCAGCAGCTTAGGGTCTAGCGGGAATTACAATGAGCAGTTCTTC. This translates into CASSLGSSGNYNEQFF.

The CDR3 DNA is TGCGCCAGCAGTGACGGACTCAATCAGCCCCAGCATTTT. Its protein product is CASSDGLNQPQHF. The chain has TRBV10-2 and TRBJ1-5; D unclear. The CDR3 is made up of 13 amino acids. V shed 3 bases and J shed 3 bases, with 6 bases lying between them. Germline-derived CDR1 and CDR2 are WSHSY and SAAADI.

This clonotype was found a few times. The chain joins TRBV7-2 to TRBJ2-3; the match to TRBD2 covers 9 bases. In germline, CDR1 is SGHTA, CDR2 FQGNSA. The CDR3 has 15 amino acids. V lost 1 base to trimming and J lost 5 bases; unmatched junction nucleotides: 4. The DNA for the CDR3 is TGTGCCAGCAGCTTAGTTGCGGGAGGGGGAGATACGCAGTATTTT. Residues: CASSLVAGGGDTQYF.

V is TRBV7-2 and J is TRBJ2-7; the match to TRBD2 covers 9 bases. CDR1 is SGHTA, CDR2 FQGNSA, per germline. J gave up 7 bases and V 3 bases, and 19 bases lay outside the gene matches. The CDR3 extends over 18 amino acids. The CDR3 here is CASSLAFAGLAFGNEQYF. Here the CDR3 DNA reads TGTGCCAGCAGCTTGGCCTTCGCGGGACTAGCATTTGGTAATGAGCAGTACTTC.

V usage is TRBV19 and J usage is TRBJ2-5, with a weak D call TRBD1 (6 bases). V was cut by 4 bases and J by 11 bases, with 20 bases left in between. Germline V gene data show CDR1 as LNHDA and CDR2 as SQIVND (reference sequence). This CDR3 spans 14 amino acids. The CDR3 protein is CASSTGAWGNEQYF. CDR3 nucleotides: TGTGCCAGTAGTACAGGGGCGTGGGGGAATGAGCAGTACTTC.